The next 22 T cell receptor beta chains were all read from a single sample in a study of CD8 T cells in ankylosing spondylitis. Notes on the study in general: Seemingly characteristic of ankylosing spondylitis blood was a TCR beta motif consisting of under ten highly homologous variants.

The antigens of these receptors remain unknown. TCRdb re-analysed the 5' RACE reads in MiXCR, keeping a single row per CDR3 protein. This table holds approximately 150,000 distinct CDR3 sequences, approximately 17% found once. The sample was blood, either unsorted or a sorted T cell fraction (not recorded which). These receptors were taken from a male donor with ankylosing spondylitis.

This clonotype was detected a few times. The rearrangement links TRBV6-1 to TRBJ2-1; either TRBD1 or TRBD2 may supply D (5 bases each). Deletions cut 2 bases from V and 7 bases from J, with 9 bases between. Germline CDR1 and CDR2: MNHNS and SASEGT. The length of the CDR3 is 13 residues. This CDR3 reads CASSEPGLNEQFF. The CDR3 nucleotides are TGTGCCAGCAGTGAACCGGGGCTTAATGAGCAGTTCTTC.

The J gene is TRBJ2-1, the V gene TRBV7-9; 12 nucleotides match TRBD2. This CDR3 is built from 14 residues. Germline V gives CDR1 SEHNR, CDR2 FQNEAQ (reference sequence). V shed 5 bases, J shed 9 bases, and the junction held 5 bases outside the gene matches. CDR3 amino acids: CASSRLAGETEQFF. For the CDR3, the DNA is TGTGCCAGCAGCCGACTAGCGGGAGAGACTGAGCAGTTCTTC.

This clonotype has more than one count but fewer than ten. V is TRBV28 and J is TRBJ2-1; 9 nucleotides agree with TRBD2. Trimming took 6 bases from V and 10 from J; bases not matched to a gene: 19. CDR1 is MDHEN and CDR2 is SYDVKM in the germline V gene. The CDR3 spans 17 residues. This chain's CDR3 is CASRDTHETSGRREQFF. CDR3 DNA: TGTGCCAGCAGGGACACTCACGAGACCAGCGGGAGGCGCGAGCAGTTCTTC.

This clonotype has at least ten counts. This rearrangement joins TRBV25-1 to TRBJ2-7; a weak D match, TRBD1 (5 bases). The germline gives CDR1 MGHDK, CDR2 SYGVNS. The CDR3 sequence is 14 residues long. Trimming stripped 4 bases from V and 0 bases from J, with 10 bases between. The CDR3 nucleotides read TGTGCCAGCAGTGTAGGGGTGGCCTCCTACGAGCAGTACTTC. It is translated as CASSVGVASYEQYF.

The CDR3, as DNA: TGTGCCAGCAGACCGGGACTAGCGGGACCCCACTCCTACGAGCAGTACTTC. Residues: CASRPGLAGPHSYEQYF. This chain connects TRBV7-8 to TRBJ2-7; 13 nucleotides match TRBD2. Losses at the gene ends were 6 bases for V and 0 bases for J; bases not matched to a gene: 8. The V gene's germline CDR1 is SGHVS and CDR2 FQNEAQ. The CDR3 loop spans 17 amino acids.

V and J are TRBV10-3 and TRBJ1-3, with 7 bases lining up with TRBD1. The CDR3 covers 14 residues. Per germline, CDR1 ENHRY and CDR2 SYGVKD. J was trimmed by 0 bases and V by 6 bases; bases with no gene match: 2. DNA for the CDR3: TGTGCCATCAGGGACAGGAGCTCTGGAAACACCATATATTTT. Its translation is CAIRDRSSGNTIYF.

The chain couples TRBV11-3 to TRBJ2-7; 11 bases match TRBD2. The germline gives CDR1 SGHNT, CDR2 YENEEA. There are 14 residues in the CDR3. Trimming removed 5 bases from V and 5 bases from J; junction bases left unmatched: 5. CDR3 sequence (DNA): TGTGCCAGCAGCACTTGGGGACTAGCGGACGAGCAGTACTTC. Its translation is CASSTWGLADEQYF.

The CDR3 nucleotides read TGTGCCACCAGCAGAGGGGACATCCTCTACGAGCAGTACTTC. It yields the protein CATSRGDILYEQYF. The rearrangement links TRBV15 to TRBJ2-7; a possible D gene is TRBD1 (6 bases). Germline V gene sequence: CDR1 LNHNV, CDR2 YYDKDF (reference sequence). The length of the CDR3 is 14 residues. V lost 1 base to trimming and J lost 3 bases, with 10 bases between them.

This sequence joins TRBV2 and TRBJ2-4, with D unresolved. CDR3 size: 13 residues. The germline V gene encodes CDR1 SNHLY and CDR2 FYNNEI. V lost 3 bases to trimming and J lost 4 bases, with 7 bases between them. The CDR3 loop reads CASSDGLKNIQYF. CDR3 sequence (DNA): TGTGCCAGCAGTGATGGTTTGAAAAACATTCAGTACTTC.

V usage is TRBV20-1 and J usage is TRBJ2-3; TRBD2 might be the D (6 bases). The CDR3 spans 12 residues. Germline V gives CDR1 DFQATT, CDR2 SNEGSKA (reference sequence). Trimming shortened V by 5 bases and J by 8 bases, and 14 bases separated the two germline ends. CDR3 amino acids: CSAEEVGGTQYF. CDR3 nucleotide sequence: TGCAGTGCTGAGGAGGTCGGGGGTACGCAGTATTTT.

This clonotype came up a few times. This chain uses TRBV2 with TRBJ1-1; D not certain. The CDR3 consists of 12 residues. With 4 bases removed from V and 11 bases from J, the gap between germline ends came to 14 bases. CDR1 and CDR2 from the germline V gene are SNHLY and FYNNEI. The CDR3 nucleotides read TGTGCCAGCAGTGGGGCAGACAAAGGCGCTTTCTTT. Translated, it gives CASSGADKGAFF.

This clonotype was recorded a few times. The chain employs TRBV29-1 and TRBJ2-5, with TRBD2 as a possible D gene (6 bases). The CDR3 sequence is 16 residues long. V was trimmed by 1 base and J by 1 base, leaving 16 bases between them. CDR1 SQVTM and CDR2 ANQGSEA come from the germline V gene. CDR3 sequence reads: CSVEVGWEEGQETQYF. The CDR3 DNA sequence: TGCAGCGTTGAAGTTGGGTGGGAGGAGGGCCAAGAGACCCAGTACTTC.

This clonotype was detected a few times. The chain uses TRBV12-3 or TRBV12-4 and TRBJ1-5, with D possibly being TRBD1 (5 bases). CDR3 length: 14 amino acids. V lost 7 bases to trimming and J lost 1 base, with 11 bases between them. As DNA, the CDR3 is TGTGCCAGCACCCCGGGACTCAGCAATCAGCCCCAGCATTTT. Amino acids: CASTPGLSNQPQHF.

This clonotype turned up a few times. The chain combines TRBV29-1 with TRBJ2-1; D unresolved. Germline V gene sequence: CDR1 SQVTM, CDR2 ANQGSEA. The CDR3 runs 12 residues. Deletions cut 0 bases from V and 4 bases from J, with 4 bases between. The CDR3 sequence: CSVEDRYNEQFF. The CDR3, as DNA: TGCAGCGTTGAAGACAGATACAATGAGCAGTTCTTC.

Only a few counts were recorded for this clonotype. J is TRBJ2-1 and V is TRBV7-9; no definite D call. This CDR3 spans 14 amino acids. The V gene lost 0 bases and the J gene lost 4 bases, with 7 bases spanning the gap. The germline V gene has CDR1 SEHNR and CDR2 FQNEAQ (reference sequence). This CDR3 is CASSLATDYNEQFF. In DNA form, the CDR3 reads TGTGCCAGCAGCTTAGCAACAGATTACAATGAGCAGTTCTTC.

The V gene is TRBV7-6, the J gene TRBJ2-3; D gene uncertain. The CDR3 has 13 amino acids. V was clipped by 4 bases and J by 6 bases, with 11 bases between them. The germline gives CDR1 SGHVS, CDR2 FNYEAQ. CDR3 region: CASSSALGDTQYF. CDR3 nucleotides: TGTGCCAGCAGCTCGGCTCTTGGGGATACGCAGTATTTT.

This clonotype was seen a few times. The chain is built from TRBV7-8 and TRBJ1-2; TRBD1 matches at 7 bases. CDR1 and CDR2 from the germline V gene are SGHVS and FQNEAQ. The CDR3 runs to 13 residues. V was clipped by 5 bases and J by 4 bases; unmatched bases: 4. As DNA, the CDR3 is TGTGCCAGCAGCCCCGACAGGGTCTATGGCTACACCTTC. It codes for CASSPDRVYGYTF.

The chain joins TRBV25-1 to TRBJ2-7; 14 bases are a match to TRBD2. Looked up from germline, CDR1 is MGHDK and CDR2 is SYGVNS. Trimming took 3 bases from V and 5 from J; bases not matched to a gene: 6. The CDR3 consists of 16 residues. The CDR3 coding sequence is TGTGCCAGCAGTGATCCAGGGACTAGCGGGAGTAACGAGCAGTACTTC. It encodes CASSDPGTSGSNEQYF.

This clonotype turned up a few times. The gene calls are TRBV12-3 or TRBV12-4 and TRBJ2-7, with TRBD2 matching 8 bases. With V trimmed by 10 bases and J by 5 bases, 7 bases remained unmatched. The CDR3 consists of 12 residues. Here the CDR3 DNA reads TGTGCCATCAACGGGAGGGGGGACGAGCAGTACTTC. This encodes CAINGRGDEQYF.

In this sample, this clonotype turned up a few times. The chain is built from TRBV12-3 or TRBV12-4 and TRBJ2-7; TRBD1 aligns across 7 bases. The CDR3 sequence is 14 residues long. The junction had 6 bases not matched to a gene; V was cut back by 7 bases and J by 0 bases. The chain's CDR3 is CASTNGQASYEQYF. CDR3 nucleotides: TGTGCCAGCACCAATGGACAGGCCTCCTACGAGCAGTACTTC.

This chain links TRBV15 with TRBJ2-1; 7 bases fit TRBD2. With 5 bases clipped from V and 1 base from J, the junction kept 2 bases outside the gene matches. This CDR3 comprises 14 residues. Looked up from germline, CDR1 is LNHNV and CDR2 is YYDKDF (reference sequence). CDR3 loop: CATSGRGSYNEQFF. CDR3 sequence (DNA): TGTGCCACCAGCGGGAGGGGTTCCTACAATGAGCAGTTCTTC.

V gene TRBV24-1 combines with J gene TRBJ2-2; the match to TRBD1 covers 11 bases. The V segment lost 3 bases and the J segment 4 bases; nucleotides outside the gene matches: 6. The CDR3 loop spans 17 amino acids. Per germline, CDR1 KGHDR and CDR2 SFDVKD. The CDR3, as DNA: TGTGCCACCAGTGATACCCCCGGGACAGGGGGCACCGGGGAGCTGTTTTTT. It yields the protein CATSDTPGTGGTGELFF.